A selection of T cell receptor beta chains follows, all from one sample in a study of CD8 T cells in ankylosing spondylitis. TCRdb reanalysed the 5' RACE reads using MiXCR and keeps one entry per CDR3 protein. The repertoire holds 80,000 to 100,000 distinct CDR3 sequences, almost 8.5% seen once, with 9.9% in the top ten. Sequencing was performed on blood, either unsorted or a sorted T cell fraction (not recorded which). These receptors were collected from a male donor with ankylosing spondylitis or in good health (not recorded which). Each CDR3 is given with its conserved first and last residue. A D gene is named only where the DNA matches it firmly. Clone size appears in some rows only: once, few, many, or a class for an expanded clone.

many	TRBV7-8	TRBJ2-3	TRBD2	16	CASSLGGQMGTDTQYF	TGTGCCAGCAGCTTGGGAGGGCAGATGGGCACAGATACGCAGTATTTT
many	TRBV5-4	TRBJ2-1	-	12	CASSLRGGEQFF	TGTGCCAGCAGCTTGAGAGGGGGTGAGCAGTTCTTC
many	TRBV5-1	TRBJ2-5	-	15	CASSLAKGVQETQYF	TGCGCCAGCAGCTTGGCCAAGGGCGTCCAAGAGACCCAGTACTTC
many	TRBV6-1	TRBJ1-5	-	14	CASSQRAINQPQHF	TGTGCCAGCAGTCAGCGTGCGATCAATCAGCCCCAGCATTTT
many	TRBV5-1	TRBJ2-1	TRBD2	16	CASSLAGLSVYNEQFF	TGCGCCAGCAGCTTGGCGGGACTATCAGTCTACAATGAGCAGTTCTTC
many	TRBV5-5	TRBJ2-1	TRBD1	16	CASSPLGDSSYNEQFF	TGTGCCAGCAGCCCCCTCGGGGACAGCTCCTACAATGAGCAGTTCTTC
many	TRBV12-3/TRBV12-4	TRBJ2-2	TRBD2	16	CASRIGTSGMTGELFF	TGTGCCAGCAGAATCGGGACCAGCGGGATGACCGGGGAGCTGTTTTTT
many	TRBV5-1	TRBJ2-1	-	15	CASSLTANQNNEQFF	TGCGCCAGCAGCTTGACAGCGAACCAGAACAATGAGCAGTTCTTC
many	TRBV27	TRBJ2-3	-	16	CASSFSPRGTTDTQYF	TGTGCCAGCAGTTTCTCCCCCCGGGGTACCACAGATACGCAGTATTTT
many	TRBV6-2/TRBV6-3	TRBJ2-1	-	12	CASSSTYNEQFF	TGTGCCAGCAGTTCTACCTACAATGAGCAGTTCTTC
few	TRBV7-8	TRBJ2-5	-	14	CASSFGQIQETQYF	TGTGCCAGCAGCTTTGGGCAAATCCAAGAGACCCAGTACTTC
-	TRBV12-3/TRBV12-4	TRBJ2-3	TRBD1	14	CASSGQGGSDTQYF	TGTGCCAGCAGCGGACAGGGGGGATCAGATACGCAGTATTTT
many	TRBV7-2	TRBJ2-3	-	13	CASSFEGRDTQYF	TGTGCCAGCAGCTTTGAGGGCCGCGATACGCAGTATTTT
many	TRBV20-1	TRBJ2-1	-	14	CSASGGRGGYEQFF	TGCAGTGCTAGCGGGGGCAGGGGAGGATATGAGCAGTTCTTC
many	TRBV12-3/TRBV12-4	TRBJ2-7	-	14	CASTRGGPSYEQYF	TGTGCCAGCACCAGGGGTGGCCCCTCCTACGAGCAGTACTTC
many	TRBV7-2	TRBJ1-2	-	16	CASSSSGRERAYGYTF	TGTGCCAGCAGCTCGTCCGGCAGGGAGAGGGCCTATGGCTACACCTTC
many	TRBV3-1	TRBJ2-1	TRBD2	18	CASSHTRTSGRRGNEQFF	TGTGCCAGCAGCCATACCCGGACTAGCGGGAGGAGAGGAAATGAGCAGTTCTTC
many	TRBV20-1	TRBJ1-2	TRBD1	13	CSARGTGGYGYTF	TGCAGTGCTAGAGGGACAGGGGGCTATGGCTACACCTTC
many	TRBV25-1	TRBJ1-1	-	15	CASSEWGRQNTEAFF	TGTGCCAGCAGTGAATGGGGCAGGCAGAACACTGAAGCTTTCTTT
many	TRBV13	TRBJ2-1	-	12	CASSPETRVQFF	TGTGCCAGCAGCCCCGAGACTAGGGTGCAGTTCTTC
many	TRBV5-4	TRBJ1-1	TRBD1	14	CASSSPGQGTEAFF	TGTGCCAGCAGCTCCCCGGGACAGGGCACTGAAGCTTTCTTT
-	TRBV19	TRBJ1-1	TRBD1	15	CASSRGQVLNTEAFF	TGTGCCAGTAGTAGGGGACAGGTCCTGAACACTGAAGCTTTCTTT
many	TRBV25-1	TRBJ2-3	-	13	CASSVTATDTQYF	TGTGCCAGCAGTGTAACAGCCACAGATACGCAGTATTTT
many	TRBV6-1	TRBJ2-7	TRBD2	14	CASRGLAGAQEQYF	TGTGCCAGCAGGGGACTAGCGGGAGCTCAGGAGCAGTACTTC
many	TRBV11-2	TRBJ2-7	TRBD1	13	CASGTGPTYEQYF	TGTGCCAGCGGGACAGGGCCTACCTACGAGCAGTACTTC
few	TRBV2	TRBJ2-2	TRBD1	14	CASSGQGGTGELFF	TGTGCCAGCAGTGGACAGGGGGGGACCGGGGAGCTGTTTTTT
many	TRBV7-2	TRBJ2-2	-	16	CASSTRGGTNTGELFF	TGTGCCAGCAGCACACGAGGGGGGACGAACACCGGGGAGCTGTTTTTT
few	TRBV4-1	TRBJ1-4	-	15	CASSQDQAGGEKLFF	TGCGCCAGCAGCCAAGATCAAGCGGGGGGTGAAAAACTGTTTTTT
-	TRBV4-1	TRBJ1-6	-	15	CASSQGRVQNSPLHF	TGCGCCAGCAGCCAAGGCAGGGTACAGAATTCACCCCTCCACTTT
few	TRBV7-2	TRBJ2-3	TRBD2	17	CASSLQATSGATDTQYF	TGTGCCAGCAGCCTCCAGGCGACTAGCGGGGCCACAGATACGCAGTATTTT
many	TRBV6-5	TRBJ1-1	-	14	CASSYSPRTTEAFF	TGTGCCAGCAGTTACTCCCCCCGTACCACTGAAGCTTTCTTT
many	TRBV5-1	TRBJ2-3	-	13	CASSFWGRDTQYF	TGCGCCAGCAGCTTCTGGGGAAGAGATACGCAGTATTTT
few	TRBV7-2	TRBJ1-2	TRBD1	14	CASVRTGGYYGYTF	TGTGCCAGCGTCCGGACAGGGGGGTACTATGGCTACACCTTC
many	TRBV13	TRBJ2-7	-	14	CASSLGGGPGEQYF	TGTGCCAGCAGCTTAGGCGGAGGGCCTGGCGAGCAGTACTTC
many	TRBV18	TRBJ1-4	-	16	CASSPAPQGSNEKLFF	TGTGCCAGCTCACCAGCACCCCAGGGATCTAATGAAAAACTGTTTTTT
-	TRBV6-6	TRBJ1-5	-	16	CASSYSTRGSNQPQHF	TGTGCCAGCAGTTACTCGACTCGGGGTAGCAATCAGCCCCAGCATTTT
many	TRBV10-3	TRBJ1-2	-	14	CAISAGIANYGYTF	TGTGCCATCAGTGCGGGGATAGCTAACTATGGCTACACCTTC
many	TRBV7-6	TRBJ1-1	-	13	CASSPSRDTEAFF	TGTGCCAGCAGCCCTAGCAGGGACACTGAAGCTTTCTTT
-	TRBV7-9	TRBJ2-2	-	14	CASSLAQQAEELFF	TGTGCCAGCAGCTTAGCGCAGCAGGCCGAGGAGCTGTTTTTT
many	TRBV29-1	TRBJ2-7	TRBD1	13	CSVGDRNNREQYF	TGCAGCGTCGGGGACAGGAACAACAGAGAGCAGTACTTC
many	TRBV11-2	TRBJ1-5	-	14	CASSFSGPGQPQHF	TGTGCCAGCAGCTTCTCGGGGCCAGGTCAGCCCCAGCATTTT
many	TRBV6-2/TRBV6-3	TRBJ2-1	-	12	CASGPREHEQFF	TGTGCCAGCGGACCCAGGGAACATGAGCAGTTCTTC
-	TRBV30	TRBJ1-1	TRBD1	14	CAWSRDRANTEAFF	TGTGCCTGGAGTCGGGACAGGGCGAACACTGAAGCTTTCTTT
-	TRBV6-2/TRBV6-3	TRBJ1-5	TRBD1	15	CTSREGQGNVQPQHF	TGTACCAGCAGGGAGGGACAGGGAAACGTTCAGCCCCAGCATTTT
-	TRBV6-1	TRBJ2-2	TRBD2	16	CASSRSLAEANTGELF	TGTGCCAGCAGCCGAAGTCTAGCGGAGGCGAACACCGGGGAGCTGTTT
many	TRBV20-1	TRBJ2-3	TRBD2	15	CSARDTSGAGDTQYF	TGCAGTGCTAGAGATACTAGCGGAGCTGGGGATACGCAGTATTTT
many	TRBV7-2	TRBJ2-1	TRBD2	16	CASSPRRSGGAYEQFF	TGTGCCAGCAGCCCCCGTAGAAGCGGGGGGGCCTATGAGCAGTTCTTC
-	TRBV6-5	TRBJ2-2	-	13	CASSYGQTGELFF	TGTGCCAGCAGTTACGGGCAGACCGGGGAGCTGTTTTTT
many	TRBV6-2/TRBV6-3	TRBJ2-1	-	15	CASSYATKGYNEQFF	TGTGCCAGCAGTTACGCCACAAAAGGCTACAATGAGCAGTTCTTC
few	TRBV6-1	TRBJ2-5	-	15	CASRPSRGGQETQYF	TGTGCCAGCCGCCCCTCCAGGGGAGGGCAAGAGACCCAGTACTTC
many	TRBV7-2	TRBJ2-1	-	17	CASSLAKSVEDWYEQFF	TGTGCCAGCAGCTTAGCGAAGTCGGTGGAGGACTGGTATGAGCAGTTCTTC
-	TRBV7-2	TRBJ2-5	-	13	CASSPTAQETQYF	TGTGCCAGCAGCCCGACAGCGCAAGAGACCCAGTACTTC
many	TRBV2	TRBJ2-7	-	12	CASSEHGYEQYF	TGTGCCAGCAGTGAACACGGTTACGAGCAGTACTTC
many	TRBV7-2	TRBJ2-5	-	12	CASSLMGETQYF	TGTGCCAGCAGCTTAATGGGGGAGACCCAGTACTTC
many	TRBV4-3	TRBJ2-2	TRBD2	17	CASSQDRLAGLSGELFF	TGCGCCAGCAGCCAAGATCGGCTAGCGGGACTTTCCGGGGAGCTGTTTTTT